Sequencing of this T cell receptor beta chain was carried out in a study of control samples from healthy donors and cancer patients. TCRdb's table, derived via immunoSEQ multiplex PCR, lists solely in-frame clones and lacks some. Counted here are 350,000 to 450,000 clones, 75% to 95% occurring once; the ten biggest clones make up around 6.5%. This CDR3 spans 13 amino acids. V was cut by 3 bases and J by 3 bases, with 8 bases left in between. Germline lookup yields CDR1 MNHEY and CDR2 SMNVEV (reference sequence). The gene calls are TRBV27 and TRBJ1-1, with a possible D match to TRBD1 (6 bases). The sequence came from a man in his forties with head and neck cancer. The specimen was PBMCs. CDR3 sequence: CASSLGGHTEAFF. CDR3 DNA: TGTGCCAGCAGTTTGGGGGGGCACACTGAAGCTTTCTTT.